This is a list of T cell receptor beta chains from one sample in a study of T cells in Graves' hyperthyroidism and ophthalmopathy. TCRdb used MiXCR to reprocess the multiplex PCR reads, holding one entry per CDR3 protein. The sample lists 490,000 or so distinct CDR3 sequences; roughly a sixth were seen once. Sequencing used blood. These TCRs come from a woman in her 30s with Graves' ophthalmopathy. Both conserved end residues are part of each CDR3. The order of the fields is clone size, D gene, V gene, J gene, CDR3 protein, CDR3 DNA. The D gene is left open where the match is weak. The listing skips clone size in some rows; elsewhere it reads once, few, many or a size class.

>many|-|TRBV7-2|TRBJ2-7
CASSPPSVAYEQYF
TGTGCCAGCAGCCCTCCCTCCGTAGCCTACGAGCAGTACTTC
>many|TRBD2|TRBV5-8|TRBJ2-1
CASSRVTLTSGRDNEQFF
TGTGCCAGCAGCCGAGTCACGCTAACTAGCGGGAGAGACAATGAGCAGTTCTTC
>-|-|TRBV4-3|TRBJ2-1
CASSQGTGSVREQFF
TGCGCCAGCAGCCAAGGGACGGGATCCGTTCGTGAGCAGTTCTTC
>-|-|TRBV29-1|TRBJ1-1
CSVRPSQGEAFF
TGCAGCGTCAGGCCCTCCCAAGGGGAAGCTTTCTTT
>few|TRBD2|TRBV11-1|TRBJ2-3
CASSRGLAGLTDTQYF
TGTGCCAGCAGCCGGGGACTAGCGGGCCTCACAGATACGCAGTATTTT
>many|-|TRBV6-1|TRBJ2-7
CASSRGSGYEQYF
TGTGCCAGCAGCAGGGGCTCGGGTTACGAGCAGTACTTC
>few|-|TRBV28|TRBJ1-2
CASSLGRANGGYGYTF
TGTGCCAGCAGTTTAGGGCGGGCCAATGGGGGCTATGGCTACACCTTC
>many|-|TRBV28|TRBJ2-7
CASSSNRVKAYEQYF
TGTGCCAGCAGCTCCAACAGGGTAAAGGCCTACGAGCAGTACTTC
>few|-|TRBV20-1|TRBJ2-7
CSASQGYEQYF
TGCAGTGCGTCCCAGGGCTACGAGCAGTACTTC
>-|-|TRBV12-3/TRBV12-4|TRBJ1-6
CASSYMGSPLHF
TGTGCCAGCAGCTATATGGGTTCACCCCTCCACTTT
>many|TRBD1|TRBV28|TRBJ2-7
CASTLTGETYEQYF
TGTGCCAGCACCCTGACAGGGGAGACCTACGAGCAGTACTTC
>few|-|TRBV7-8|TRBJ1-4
CASSLTQREKLFF
TGTGCCAGCAGCTTAACCCAGCGAGAAAAACTGTTTTTT
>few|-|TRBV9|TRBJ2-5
CASSAVNVGGQEAQYF
TGTGCCAGCAGCGCTGTAAATGTCGGGGGGCAAGAGGCCCAGTACTTC
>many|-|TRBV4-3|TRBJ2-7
CASSQLLAGAYEQYF
TGCGCCAGCAGCCAACTATTGGCAGGGGCTTACGAGCAGTACTTC
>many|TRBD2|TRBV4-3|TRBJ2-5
CASSPGLAGRETQYF
TGTGCCAGCAGCCCGGGACTAGCGGGACGGGAGACCCAGTACTTC
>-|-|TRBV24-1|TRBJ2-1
CATSVRGNNEQFF
TGTGCCACCAGTGTTCGGGGAAACAATGAGCAGTTCTTC
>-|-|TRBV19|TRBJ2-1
CASSMISSYNEQFF
TGTGCCAGTAGTATGATCTCCTCCTACAATGAGCAGTTCTTC
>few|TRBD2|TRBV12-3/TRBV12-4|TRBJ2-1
CASSSGGRIAYNEQFF
TGTGCCAGCAGTTCGGGCGGGAGAATCGCCTACAATGAGCAGTTCTTC
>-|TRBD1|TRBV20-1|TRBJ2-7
CSALDRGAYEQYF
TGCAGTGCGCTGGACAGGGGGGCCTACGAGCAGTACTTC
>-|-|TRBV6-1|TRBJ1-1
CASSERVVRGSSGTEAFF
TGTGCCAGCAGTGAACGGGTGGTCAGGGGAAGTTCGGGCACTGAAGCTTTCTTT
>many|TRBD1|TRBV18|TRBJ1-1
CASSLGKDREAFF
TGTGCCAGCTCACTGGGGAAGGACAGGGAAGCTTTCTTT
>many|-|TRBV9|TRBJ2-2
CASSPPWGSNTGELFF
TGTGCCAGCAGCCCCCCCTGGGGATCGAACACCGGGGAGCTGTTTTTT
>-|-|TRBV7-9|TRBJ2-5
CASSYRDYQETQYF
TGTGCCAGCAGTTACCGGGACTACCAAGAGACCCAGTACTTC
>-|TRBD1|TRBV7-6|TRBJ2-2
CASSFRTGGITGELFF
TGTGCCAGCAGCTTTAGGACAGGGGGTATCACCGGGGAGCTGTTTTTT
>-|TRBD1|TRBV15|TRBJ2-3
CATSSPRDRLTDTQYF
TGTGCCACCAGCTCCCCCCGGGACAGGCTCACAGATACGCAGTATTTT
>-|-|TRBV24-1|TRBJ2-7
CATSEPTEAEQYF
TGTGCCACCAGTGAACCGACGGAAGCGGAGCAGTACTTC
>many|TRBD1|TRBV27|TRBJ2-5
CASSYTGVKETQYF
TGTGCCAGCAGTTATACAGGGGTAAAAGAGACCCAGTACTTC
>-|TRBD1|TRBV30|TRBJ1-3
CAWGTVIAGNTIYF
TGTGCCTGGGGGACAGTAATAGCTGGAAACACCATATATTTT
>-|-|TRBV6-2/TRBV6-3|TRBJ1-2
CASSYPRDIDNYGYTF
TGTGCCAGCAGTTACCCCCGGGACATCGACAACTATGGCTACACCTTC
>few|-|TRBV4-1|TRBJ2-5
CASSQIDTTQYF
TGCGCCAGCAGCCAAATCGACACGACCCAGTACTTC
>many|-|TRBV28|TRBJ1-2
CASSLEGVTSGYTF
TGTGCCAGCAGTTTAGAGGGTGTGACGAGTGGCTACACCTTC
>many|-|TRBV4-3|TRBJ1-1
CASSQDPGAAATEAFF
TGCGCCAGCAGCCAAGACCCAGGGGCAGCGGCCACTGAAGCTTTCTTT
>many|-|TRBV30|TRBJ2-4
CAGTRNRESKNIQYF
TGTGCCGGGACCAGAAACCGGGAGTCCAAAAACATTCAGTACTTC
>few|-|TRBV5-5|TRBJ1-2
CASSPPHYGYTF
TGTGCCAGCAGCCCCCCCCACTATGGCTACACCTTC
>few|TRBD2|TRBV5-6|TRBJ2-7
CASSFAGDPGEQYF
TGTGCCAGCAGCTTTGCGGGAGACCCTGGAGAGCAGTACTTC